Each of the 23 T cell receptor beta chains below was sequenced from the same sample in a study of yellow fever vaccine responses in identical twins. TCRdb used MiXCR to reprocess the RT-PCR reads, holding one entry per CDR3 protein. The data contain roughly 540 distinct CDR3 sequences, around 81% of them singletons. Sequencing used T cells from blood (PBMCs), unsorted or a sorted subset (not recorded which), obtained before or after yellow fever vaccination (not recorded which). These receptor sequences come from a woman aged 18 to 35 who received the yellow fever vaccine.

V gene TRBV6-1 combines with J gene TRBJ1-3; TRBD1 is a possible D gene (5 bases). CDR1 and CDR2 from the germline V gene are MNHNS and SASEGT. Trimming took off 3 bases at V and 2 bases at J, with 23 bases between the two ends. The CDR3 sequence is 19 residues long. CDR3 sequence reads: CASSDLSGVDTVTGNTIYF. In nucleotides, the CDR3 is TGTGCCAGCAGTGATTTGTCGGGTGTGGACACCGTAACTGGAAACACCATATATTTT.

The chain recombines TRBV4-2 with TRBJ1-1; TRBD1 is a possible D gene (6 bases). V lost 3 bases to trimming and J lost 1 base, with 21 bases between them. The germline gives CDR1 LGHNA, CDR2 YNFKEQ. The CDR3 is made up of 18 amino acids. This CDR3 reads CASSQSPGQDLTNTEAFF. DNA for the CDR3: TGTGCCAGCAGCCAGAGCCCGGGACAAGACCTTACGAACACTGAAGCTTTCTTT.

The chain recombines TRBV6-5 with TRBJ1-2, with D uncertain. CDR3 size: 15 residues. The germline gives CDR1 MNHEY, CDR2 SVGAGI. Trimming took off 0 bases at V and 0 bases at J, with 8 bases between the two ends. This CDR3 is CASSYSAGSNYGYTF. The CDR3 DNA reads TGTGCCAGCAGTTACTCAGCGGGGTCTAACTATGGCTACACCTTC.

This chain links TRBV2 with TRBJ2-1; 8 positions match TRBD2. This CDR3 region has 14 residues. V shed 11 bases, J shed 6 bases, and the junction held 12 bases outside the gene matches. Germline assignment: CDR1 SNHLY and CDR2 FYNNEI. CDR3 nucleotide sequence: TGTGCCCTCAGTTACAGCGGGGGCCTCAATGAGCAGTTCTTC. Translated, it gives CALSYSGGLNEQFF.

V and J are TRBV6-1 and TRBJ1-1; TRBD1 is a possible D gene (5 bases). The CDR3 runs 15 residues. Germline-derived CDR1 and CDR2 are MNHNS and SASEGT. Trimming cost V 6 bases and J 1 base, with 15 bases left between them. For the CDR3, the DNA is TGTGCCAGCAGCCCAAACCCCGGACAGAACACTGAAGCTTTCTTT. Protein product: CASSPNPGQNTEAFF.

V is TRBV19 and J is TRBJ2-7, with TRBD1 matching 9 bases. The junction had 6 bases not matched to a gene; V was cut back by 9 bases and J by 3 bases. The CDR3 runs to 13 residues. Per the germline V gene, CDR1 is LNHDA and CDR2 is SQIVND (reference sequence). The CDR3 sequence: CASRDREFYEQYF. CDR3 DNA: TGTGCCAGCCGGGACAGGGAATTCTACGAGCAGTACTTC.

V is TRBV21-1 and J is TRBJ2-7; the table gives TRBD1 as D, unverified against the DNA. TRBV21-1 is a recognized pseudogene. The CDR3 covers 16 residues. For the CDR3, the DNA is TGTGCCAGCACCTCATTGACAGGAGGAAACCCCTACGAGCAGTACTTC. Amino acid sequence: CASTSLTGGNPYEQYF.

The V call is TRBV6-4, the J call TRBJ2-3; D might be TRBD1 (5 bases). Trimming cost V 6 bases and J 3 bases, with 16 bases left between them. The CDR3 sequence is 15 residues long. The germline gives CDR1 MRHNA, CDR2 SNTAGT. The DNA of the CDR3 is TGTGCCAGCAGCCTGGACCCGCAGGGTACAGATACGCAGTATTTT. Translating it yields CASSLDPQGTDTQYF.

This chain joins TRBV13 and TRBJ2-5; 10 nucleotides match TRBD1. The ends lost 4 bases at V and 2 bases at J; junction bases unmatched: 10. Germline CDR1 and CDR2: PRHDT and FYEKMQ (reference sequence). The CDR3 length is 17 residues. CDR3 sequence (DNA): TGTGCCAGCAGCTCGGACAGGGGGACTTTTGGACAAGAGACCCAGTACTTC. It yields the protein CASSSDRGTFGQETQYF.

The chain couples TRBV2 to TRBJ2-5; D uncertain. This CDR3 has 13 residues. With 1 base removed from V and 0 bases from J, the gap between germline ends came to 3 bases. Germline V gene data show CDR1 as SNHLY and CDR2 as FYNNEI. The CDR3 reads CASSEVDQETQYF. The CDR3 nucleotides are TGTGCCAGCAGTGAAGTTGACCAAGAGACCCAGTACTTC.

DNA for the CDR3: TGTGCCAGCAGCTCGAGTAAGTGGGAGCCTGATAGCAATCAGCCCCAGCATTTT. The encoded protein is CASSSSKWEPDSNQPQHF. The V gene is TRBV7-1, the J gene TRBJ1-5; D remains ambiguous. TRBV7-1 is noted as an ORF with a role that remains uncertain. The CDR3 is 18 amino acids. V was cut by 3 bases and J by 0 bases, with 18 bases left in between.

DNA of the CDR3: TGTGCCAGCAGTTACTCCAGAGGGAGGGCCGAGAATGAGCAGTTCTTC. This gives the protein CASSYSRGRAENEQFF. The genes are TRBV6-2 or TRBV6-3 and TRBJ2-1; 7 bases agree with TRBD2. The CDR3 sequence is 16 residues long. Germline V gene sequence: CDR1 MNHEY, CDR2 SVGEGT. The J segment lost 7 bases and the V segment lost 0 bases, leaving 9 bases of the junction unmatched.

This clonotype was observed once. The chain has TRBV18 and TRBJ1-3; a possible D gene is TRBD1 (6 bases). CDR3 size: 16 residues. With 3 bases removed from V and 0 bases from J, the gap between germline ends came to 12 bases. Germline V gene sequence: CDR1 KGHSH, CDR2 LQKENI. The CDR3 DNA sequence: TGTGCCAGCTCACCGTTGGGGGCGAACTCTGGAAACACCATATATTTT. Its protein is CASSPLGANSGNTIYF.

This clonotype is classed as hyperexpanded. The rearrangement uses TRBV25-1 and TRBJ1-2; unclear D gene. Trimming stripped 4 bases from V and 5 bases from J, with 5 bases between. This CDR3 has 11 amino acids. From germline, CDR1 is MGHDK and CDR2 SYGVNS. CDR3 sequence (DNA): TGTGCCAGCAGTGGCCCGTATGGCTACACCTTC. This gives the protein CASSGPYGYTF.

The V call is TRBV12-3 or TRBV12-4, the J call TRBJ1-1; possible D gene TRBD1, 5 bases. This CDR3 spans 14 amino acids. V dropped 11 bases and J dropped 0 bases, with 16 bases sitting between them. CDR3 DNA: TGTGCCCGCACCGTGACAGCTATGAACACTGAAGCTTTCTTT. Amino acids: CARTVTAMNTEAFF.

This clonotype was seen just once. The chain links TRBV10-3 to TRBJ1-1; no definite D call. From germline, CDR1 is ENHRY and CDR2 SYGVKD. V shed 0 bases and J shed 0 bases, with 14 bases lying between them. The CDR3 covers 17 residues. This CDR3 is CAISESGWAGLNTEAFF. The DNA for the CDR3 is TGTGCCATCAGTGAGTCGGGGTGGGCAGGCCTGAACACTGAAGCTTTCTTT.

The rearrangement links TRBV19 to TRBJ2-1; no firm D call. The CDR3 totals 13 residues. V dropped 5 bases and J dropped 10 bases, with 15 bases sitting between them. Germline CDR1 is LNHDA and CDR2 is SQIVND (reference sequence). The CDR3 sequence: CASSPYGGYEQFF. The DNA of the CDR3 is TGTGCCAGTAGTCCCTACGGTGGTTACGAGCAGTTCTTC.

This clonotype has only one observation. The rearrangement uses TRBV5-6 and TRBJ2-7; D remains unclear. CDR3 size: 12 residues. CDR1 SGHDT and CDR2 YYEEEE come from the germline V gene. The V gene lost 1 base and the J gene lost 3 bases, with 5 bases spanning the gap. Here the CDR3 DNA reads TGTGCCAGCAGCTTGTACAGCTACGAGCAGTACTTC. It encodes CASSLYSYEQYF.

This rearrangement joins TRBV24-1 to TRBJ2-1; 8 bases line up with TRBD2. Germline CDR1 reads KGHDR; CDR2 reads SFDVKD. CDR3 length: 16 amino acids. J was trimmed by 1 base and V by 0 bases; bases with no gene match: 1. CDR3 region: CATSDLSGSSYNEQFF. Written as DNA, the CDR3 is TGTGCCACCAGTGATTTGAGCGGGAGTTCCTACAATGAGCAGTTCTTC.

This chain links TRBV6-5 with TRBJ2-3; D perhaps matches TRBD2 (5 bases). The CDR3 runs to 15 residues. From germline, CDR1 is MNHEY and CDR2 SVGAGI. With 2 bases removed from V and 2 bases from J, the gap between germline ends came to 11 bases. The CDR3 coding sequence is TGTGCCAGCAGTTACAACGTGGAGGACACAGATACGCAGTATTTT. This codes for CASSYNVEDTDTQYF.

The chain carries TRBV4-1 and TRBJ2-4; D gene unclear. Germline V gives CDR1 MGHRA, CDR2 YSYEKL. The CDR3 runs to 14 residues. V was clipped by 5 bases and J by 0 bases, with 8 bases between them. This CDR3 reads CASSERLAKNIQYF. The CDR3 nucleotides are TGCGCCAGCAGCGAAAGATTAGCCAAAAACATTCAGTACTTC.

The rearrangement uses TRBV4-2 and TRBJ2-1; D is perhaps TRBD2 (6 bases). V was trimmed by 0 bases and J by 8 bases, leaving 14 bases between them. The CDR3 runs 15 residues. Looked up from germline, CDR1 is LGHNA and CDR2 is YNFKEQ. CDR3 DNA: TGTGCCAGCAGCCAAGATAATTGGGAGGTCGATGAGCAGTTCTTC. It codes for CASSQDNWEVDEQFF.

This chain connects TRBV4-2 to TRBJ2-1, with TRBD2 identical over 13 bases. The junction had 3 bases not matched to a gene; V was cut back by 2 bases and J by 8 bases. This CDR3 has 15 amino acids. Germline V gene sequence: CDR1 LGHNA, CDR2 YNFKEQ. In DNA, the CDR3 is TGTGCCAGCAGCCAAACTAGCGGGGGGGCCTATGAGCAGTTCTTC. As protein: CASSQTSGGAYEQFF.